This record looks at one TCR beta chain sequence and its context. Antigen: not known. A much larger clone is a single base away; this may be a read error. The source of the sample is a study of glioma-infiltrating T cells. Study conclusions and caveats: Non-neoplastic patients had below-expected tissue-blood divergence, while all gliomas exceeded expectation.

There are 15 residues in the CDR3. Germline values: CDR1 MDHEN, CDR2 SYDVKM. TCR alpha and beta CDR3 regions were amplified from RNA using iRepertoire nested multiplex PCR. TCRdb re-analysed the multiplex PCR reads in MiXCR, keeping a single row per CDR3 protein. This sample has some 190,000 distinct CDR3 sequences, with more than 30% found just once. The V and J genes are TRBV28 and TRBJ2-1, with 10 bases aligning to TRBD1. Sequences were obtained from glioma tissue, nonneoplastic brain tissue, or PBMCs (not recorded which). This clonotype originated in a human donor with low-grade glioma or glioblastoma, undergoing nonglioma brain surgery, or in good health (not recorded which). The CDR3 sequence is CASSKDRGTYNEQSF. DNA for the CDR3: TGTGCCAGCAGTAAGGACAGGGGGACCTACAATGAGCAGTCCTTC.